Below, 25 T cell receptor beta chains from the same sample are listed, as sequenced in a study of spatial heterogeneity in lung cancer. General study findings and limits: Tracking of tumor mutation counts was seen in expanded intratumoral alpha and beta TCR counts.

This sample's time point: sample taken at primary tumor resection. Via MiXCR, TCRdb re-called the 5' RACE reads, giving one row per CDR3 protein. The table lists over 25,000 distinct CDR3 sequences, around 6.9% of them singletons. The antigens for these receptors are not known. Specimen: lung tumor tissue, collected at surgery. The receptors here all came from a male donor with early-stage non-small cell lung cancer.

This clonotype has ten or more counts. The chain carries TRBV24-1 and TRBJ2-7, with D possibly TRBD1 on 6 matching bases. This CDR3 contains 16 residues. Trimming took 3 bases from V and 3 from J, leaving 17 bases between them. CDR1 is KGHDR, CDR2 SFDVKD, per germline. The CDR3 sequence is CATSDPRQAGSYEQYF. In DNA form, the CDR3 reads TGTGCCACCAGTGATCCCCGACAGGCTGGAAGCTACGAGCAGTACTTC.

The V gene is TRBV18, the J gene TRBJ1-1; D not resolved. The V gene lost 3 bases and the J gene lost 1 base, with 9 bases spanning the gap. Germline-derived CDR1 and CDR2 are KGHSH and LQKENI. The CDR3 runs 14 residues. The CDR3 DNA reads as TGTGCCAGCTCACCCCCGGGGAAGAACACTGAAGCTTTCTTT. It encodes CASSPPGKNTEAFF.

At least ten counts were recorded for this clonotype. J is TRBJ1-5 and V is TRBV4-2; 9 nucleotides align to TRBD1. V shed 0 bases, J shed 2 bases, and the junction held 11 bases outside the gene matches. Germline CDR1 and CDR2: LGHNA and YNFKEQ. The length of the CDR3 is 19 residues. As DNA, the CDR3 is TGTGCCAGCAGCCAAGACGGGTACAGGGGGCGAGGGGGCAATCAGCCCCAGCATTTT. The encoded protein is CASSQDGYRGRGGNQPQHF.

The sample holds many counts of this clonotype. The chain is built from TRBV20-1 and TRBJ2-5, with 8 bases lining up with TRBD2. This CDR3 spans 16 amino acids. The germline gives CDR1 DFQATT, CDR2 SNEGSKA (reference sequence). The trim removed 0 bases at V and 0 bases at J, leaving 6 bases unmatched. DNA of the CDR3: TGCAGTGCTAGAGATGTCGGGGGGGTGGACCAAGAGACCCAGTACTTC. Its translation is CSARDVGGVDQETQYF.

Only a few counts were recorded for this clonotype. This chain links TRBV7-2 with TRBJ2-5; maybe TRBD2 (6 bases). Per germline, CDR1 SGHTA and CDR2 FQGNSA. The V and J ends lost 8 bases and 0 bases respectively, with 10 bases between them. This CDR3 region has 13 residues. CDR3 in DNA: TGTGCCAGCCGTGCGGGGTACCAAGAGACCCAGTACTTC. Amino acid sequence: CASRAGYQETQYF.

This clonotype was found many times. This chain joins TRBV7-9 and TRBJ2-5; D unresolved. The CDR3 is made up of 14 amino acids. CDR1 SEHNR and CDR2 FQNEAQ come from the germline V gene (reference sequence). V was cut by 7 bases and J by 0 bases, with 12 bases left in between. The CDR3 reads CASTRSEDQETQYF. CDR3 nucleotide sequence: TGTGCCAGCACCCGGTCAGAAGACCAAGAGACCCAGTACTTC.

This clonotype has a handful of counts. Here the CDR3 DNA reads TGCAGTGCTCCTAGACAGGGGAATGAAAAACTGTTTTTT. The encoded protein is CSAPRQGNEKLFF. The V call is TRBV20-1, the J call TRBJ1-4, with TRBD1 identical over 8 bases. The CDR3 contains 13 residues. J lost 5 bases, V lost 5 bases, and 4 bases had no gene match. CDR1 and CDR2 from the germline V gene are DFQATT and SNEGSKA (reference sequence).

CDR3 DNA: TGTGCCATCAGTGGTCCCGGACTAGCGGGACAAGAGACCCAGTACTTC. Its protein is CAISGPGLAGQETQYF. The gene calls are TRBV10-3 and TRBJ2-5; the match to TRBD2 covers 12 bases. This CDR3 has 16 amino acids. Germline V gene sequence: CDR1 ENHRY, CDR2 SYGVKD. V was clipped by 4 bases and J by 2 bases; unmatched bases: 5.

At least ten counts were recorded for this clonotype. CDR3 residues: CASSLRDRGFYEQYF. CDR3 DNA: TGTGCCAGCAGCTTACGGGACAGGGGATTTTACGAGCAGTACTTC. The chain recombines TRBV11-2 with TRBJ2-7; 10 bases align to TRBD1. Trimming removed 2 bases from V and 4 bases from J; junction bases left unmatched: 5. This CDR3 has 15 amino acids. CDR1 and CDR2 (germline): SGHAT, FQNNGV.

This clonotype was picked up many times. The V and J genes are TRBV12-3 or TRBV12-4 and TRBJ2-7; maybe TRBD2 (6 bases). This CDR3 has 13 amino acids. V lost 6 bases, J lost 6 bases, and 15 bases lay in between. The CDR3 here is CASSATRRGEQYF. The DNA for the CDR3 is TGTGCCAGCAGCGCGACACGGCGGGGCGAGCAGTACTTC.

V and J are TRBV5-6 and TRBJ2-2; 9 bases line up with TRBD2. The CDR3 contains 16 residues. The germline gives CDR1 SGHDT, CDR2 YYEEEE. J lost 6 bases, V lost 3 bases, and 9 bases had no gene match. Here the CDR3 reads CASSSLPRGGPGELFF. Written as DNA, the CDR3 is TGTGCCAGCAGCTCCCTCCCGCGGGGGGGCCCCGGGGAGCTGTTTTTT. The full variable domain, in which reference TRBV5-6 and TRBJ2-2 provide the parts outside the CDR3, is DAGVTQSPTHLIKTRGQQVTLRCSPKSGHDTVSWYQQALGQGPQFIFQYYEEEERQRGNFPDRFSGHQFPNYSSELNVNALLLGDSALYLCASSSLPRGGPGELFFGEGSRLTVL.

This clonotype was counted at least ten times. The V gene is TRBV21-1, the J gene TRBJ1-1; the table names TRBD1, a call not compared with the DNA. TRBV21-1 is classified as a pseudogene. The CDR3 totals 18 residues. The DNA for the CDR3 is TGTGCCAGCAGCGCTTTCTCTCCGGGACAGGGGGCGAACACTGAAGCTTTCTTT. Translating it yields CASSAFSPGQGANTEAFF.

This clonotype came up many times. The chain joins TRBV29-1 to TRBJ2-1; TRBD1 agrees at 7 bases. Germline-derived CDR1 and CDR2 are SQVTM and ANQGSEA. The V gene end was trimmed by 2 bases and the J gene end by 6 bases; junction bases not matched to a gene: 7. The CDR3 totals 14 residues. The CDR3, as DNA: TGCAGCGTTGAAAAGACAGGGAGCGGCAATGAGCAGTTCTTC. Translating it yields CSVEKTGSGNEQFF.

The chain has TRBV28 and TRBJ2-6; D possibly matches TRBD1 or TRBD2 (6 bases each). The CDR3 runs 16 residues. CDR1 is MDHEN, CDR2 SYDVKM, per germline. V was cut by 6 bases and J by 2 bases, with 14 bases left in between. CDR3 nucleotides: TGTGCCAGCAGCAAGGGGGGTATCCCTGGGGCCAACGTCCTGACTTTC. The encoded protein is CASSKGGIPGANVLTF. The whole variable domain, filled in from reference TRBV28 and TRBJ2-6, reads DVKVTQSSRYLVKRTGEKVFLECVQDMDHENMFWYRQDPGLGLRLIYFSYDVKMKEKGDIPEGYSVSREKKERFSLILESASTNQTSMYLCASSKGGIPGANVLTFGAGSRLTVL.

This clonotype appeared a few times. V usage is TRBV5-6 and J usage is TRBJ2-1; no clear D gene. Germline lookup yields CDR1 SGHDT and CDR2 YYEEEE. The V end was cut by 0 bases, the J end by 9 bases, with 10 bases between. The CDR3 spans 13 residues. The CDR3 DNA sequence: TGTGCCAGCAGCTTGGTGTCAGAGGTTGAGCAGTTCTTC. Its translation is CASSLVSEVEQFF. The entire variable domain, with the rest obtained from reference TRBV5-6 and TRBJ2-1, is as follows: DAGVTQSPTHLIKTRGQQVTLRCSPKSGHDTVSWYQQALGQGPQFIFQYYEEEERQRGNFPDRFSGHQFPNYSSELNVNALLLGDSALYLCASSLVSEVEQFFGPGTRLTVL.

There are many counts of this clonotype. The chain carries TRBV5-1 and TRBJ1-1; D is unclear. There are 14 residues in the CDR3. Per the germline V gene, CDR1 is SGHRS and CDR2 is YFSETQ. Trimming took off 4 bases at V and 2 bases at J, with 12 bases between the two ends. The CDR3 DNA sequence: TGCGCCAGCAGCCCGGCGGGGAGAAACACTGAAGCTTTCTTT. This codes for CASSPAGRNTEAFF.

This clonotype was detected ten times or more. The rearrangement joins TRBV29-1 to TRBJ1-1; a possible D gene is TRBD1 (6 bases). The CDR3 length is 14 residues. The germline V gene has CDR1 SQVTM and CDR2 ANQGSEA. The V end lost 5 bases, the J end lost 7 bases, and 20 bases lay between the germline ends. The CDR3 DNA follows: TGCAGCGTTCATACAGGGTACGGACCAGGTGAAGCTTTCTTT. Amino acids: CSVHTGYGPGEAFF.

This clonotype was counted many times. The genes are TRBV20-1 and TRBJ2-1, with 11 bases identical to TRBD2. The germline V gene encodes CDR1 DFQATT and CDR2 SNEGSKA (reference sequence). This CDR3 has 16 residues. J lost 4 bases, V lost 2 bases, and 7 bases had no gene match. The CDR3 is CSARTPSGGLYNEQFF. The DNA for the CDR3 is TGCAGTGCTAGAACCCCTAGCGGGGGGCTTTACAATGAGCAGTTCTTC.

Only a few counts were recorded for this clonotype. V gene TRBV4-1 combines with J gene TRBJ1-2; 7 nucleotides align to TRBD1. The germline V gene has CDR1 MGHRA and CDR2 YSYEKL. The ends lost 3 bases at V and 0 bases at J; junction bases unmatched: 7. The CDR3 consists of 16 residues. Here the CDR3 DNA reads TGCGCCAGCAGCCAGGGTGTCCAGGGGGCTAACTATGGCTACACCTTC. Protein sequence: CASSQGVQGANYGYTF.

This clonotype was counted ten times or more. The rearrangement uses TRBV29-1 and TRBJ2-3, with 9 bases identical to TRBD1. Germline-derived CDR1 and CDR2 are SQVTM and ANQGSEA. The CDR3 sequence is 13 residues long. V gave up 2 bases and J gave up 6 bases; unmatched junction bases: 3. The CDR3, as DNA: TGCAGCGTTGAAACAGGGGGCATGGATACGCAGTATTTT. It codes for CSVETGGMDTQYF.

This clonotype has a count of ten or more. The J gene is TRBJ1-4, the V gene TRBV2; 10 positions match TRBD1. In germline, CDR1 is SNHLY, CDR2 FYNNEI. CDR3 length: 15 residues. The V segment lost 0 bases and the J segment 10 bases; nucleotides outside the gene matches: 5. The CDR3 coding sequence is TGTGCCAGCAGTGAAGCGGGGACAGGGGATGGAAAACTGTTTTTT. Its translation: CASSEAGTGDGKLFF.

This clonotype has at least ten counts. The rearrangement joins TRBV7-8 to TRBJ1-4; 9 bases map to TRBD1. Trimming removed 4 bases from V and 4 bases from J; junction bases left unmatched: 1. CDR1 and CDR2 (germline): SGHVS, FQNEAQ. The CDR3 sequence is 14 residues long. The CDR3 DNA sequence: TGTGCCAGCAGCTCGACAGGGGGTAATGAAAAACTGTTTTTT. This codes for CASSSTGGNEKLFF.

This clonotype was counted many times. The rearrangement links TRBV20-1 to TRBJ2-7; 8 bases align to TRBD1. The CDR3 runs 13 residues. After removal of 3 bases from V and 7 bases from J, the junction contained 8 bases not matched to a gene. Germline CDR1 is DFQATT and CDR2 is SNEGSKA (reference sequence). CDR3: CSASVPGTGEQYF. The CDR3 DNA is TGCAGTGCTAGTGTTCCCGGGACAGGAGAGCAGTACTTC.

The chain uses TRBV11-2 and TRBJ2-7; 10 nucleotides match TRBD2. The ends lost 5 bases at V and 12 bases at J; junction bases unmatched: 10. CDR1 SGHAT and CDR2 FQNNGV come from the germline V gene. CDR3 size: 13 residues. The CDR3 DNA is TGTGCCAGCAGCGCCTCCTCTAGCGGGGGCGGGTACTTC. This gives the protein CASSASSSGGGYF.

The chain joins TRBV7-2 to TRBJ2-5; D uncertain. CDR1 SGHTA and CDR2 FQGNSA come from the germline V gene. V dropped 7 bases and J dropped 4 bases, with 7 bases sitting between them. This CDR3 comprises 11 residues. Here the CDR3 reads CASNFVETQYF. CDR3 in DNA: TGTGCCAGCAATTTCGTAGAGACCCAGTACTTC.